This is a list of T cell receptor beta chains from one sample in a study of blood T cell repertoires in COVID-19. Libraries were prepared by immunoSEQ multiplex PCR; TCRdb keeps only in-frame clonotypes and omits some of them. Of 150,000 to 200,000 clones listed, about 83% were seen once; the top ten hold approximately 12%. The specimen was peripheral blood. All receptors come from a woman in her 70s with COVID-19, enrolled during active disease. CDR3s include the opening cysteine and the closing phenylalanine or tryptophan. Each record gives: D gene, V gene, clone size, J gene, CDR3 DNA, CDR3 protein. D genes are given only for firm matches. Only some rows state a clone size, as once, few, many or a class for expanded clones.

-	TRBV19	-	TRBJ1-1	TGTGCCACCAAAGACAGAAACACTGAAGCTTTCTTT	CATKDRNTEAFF
TRBD2	TRBV5-1	-	TRBJ2-1	TGCGCCAGCAGCTTCGGGGGACTAGCGTACGATGAGCAGTTCTTC	CASSFGGLAYDEQFF
-	TRBV27	-	TRBJ1-1	TGTGCCATCACAGGGGAAGCTTTCTTT	CAITGEAFF
TRBD2	TRBV25-1	-	TRBJ2-7	TGTGCCAGCAGTGTAGCGGGGGACTACGAGCAGTACTTC	CASSVAGDYEQYF
-	TRBV9	-	TRBJ2-7	TGTGCCAGCAGCCGGGGGGCAGGCGAGCAGTACTTC	CASSRGAGEQYF
-	TRBV7-8	-	TRBJ1-2	TGTGCCAGCAGCCCGACTGCGGTTGGCTACACCTTC	CASSPTAVGYTF
-	TRBV3-1/TRBV3-2	-	TRBJ1-1	TGTGCCAGCAGCCAAGACAGGAACACTGAAGCTTTCTTT	CASSQDRNTEAFF
-	TRBV6-6	once	TRBJ1-6	TGTGCCAGTTTTGTGGGTAGCAAAAATTCACCCCTCCACTTT	CASFVGSKNSPLHF
TRBD1	TRBV14	-	TRBJ1-4	TGTGCCAGCAGCCAAGGCGGGACAGGGGTTGAAAAACTGTTTTTT	CASSQGGTGVEKLFF
TRBD2	TRBV5-1	-	TRBJ2-7	TGCGCCAGCAGCTTGGGCAGCGGGAGAATGAACGAGCAGTACTTC	CASSLGSGRMNEQYF
-	TRBV7-2	-	TRBJ1-4	TGTGCCAGCAGCTTAGTTTCAGGGACAACTAATGAAAAACTGTTTTTT	CASSLVSGTTNEKLFF
TRBD1	TRBV25-1	few	TRBJ2-3	TGTGCCAGCAGTGAACTCAAATGGGACAGGGCCCCCACAGATACGCAGTATTTT	CASSELKWDRAPTDTQYF
-	TRBV18	-	TRBJ2-5	TGTGCCAGCTCACCAGCCAGTCAACAAGAGACCCAGTACTTC	CASSPASQQETQYF
TRBD1	TRBV5-1	-	TRBJ1-4	TGCGCCAGCAGCTTGACGGGACAGGGATGGGTTAGTGAAAAACTGTTTTTT	CASSLTGQGWVSEKLFF
-	TRBV21-1	once	TRBJ1-5	TGTGCCAGCAGCAAAGCGCGGAGGGAAAGCAATCAGCCCCAGCATTTT	CASSKARRESNQPQHF
-	TRBV5-4	-	TRBJ2-3	TGTGCCAGCAGCTTGGGCGGGGCAGATACGCAGTATTTT	CASSLGGADTQYF
-	TRBV7-9	few	TRBJ1-2	TGTGCCAGCAGCTCACTACAAGGTCCCGGCTATGGCTACACCTTC	CASSSLQGPGYGYTF
-	TRBV29-1	-	TRBJ2-1	TGCAGCGACCGAGAGAGGAATGAGCAGTTCTTC	CSDRERNEQFF
TRBD1	TRBV5-1	-	TRBJ2-7	TGCGCCAGCAGCGGGACGGACAGGCCCTACGAGCAGTACTTC	CASSGTDRPYEQYF
TRBD1	TRBV2	-	TRBJ2-7	TGTGCCAGCAGCCGACAGGGGAGCGAGCAGTACTTC	CASSRQGSEQYF
-	TRBV5-4	-	TRBJ1-1	TGTGCCAGCAGCTTAGTACAGGGATTGAACACTGAAGCTTTCTTT	CASSLVQGLNTEAFF
TRBD2	TRBV29-1	-	TRBJ2-2	TGCAGCGTTGAGTTACTAGCGGGAGGTGCCGGGGAGCTGTTTTTT	CSVELLAGGAGELFF
-	TRBV5-1	-	TRBJ2-1	TGCGCCACCGAGGGTGGCGGGGCCCGGCACGAGCAGTTCTTC	CATEGGGARHEQFF
-	TRBV19	-	TRBJ2-3	TGTGCCAGTAGTAGCGGGGACCGGAGTGGCACAGATACGCAGTATTTT	CASSSGDRSGTDTQYF
TRBD2	TRBV19	few	TRBJ2-1	TGTGCCAGTAACGCCAAGAGGCTAGCGGGAGGCGATGAGCAGTTCTTC	CASNAKRLAGGDEQFF
-	TRBV6-5	-	TRBJ1-2	TGTGCCAGCAGTCGACAGCTGAACTATGGCTACACCTTC	CASSRQLNYGYTF
TRBD1	TRBV28	-	TRBJ1-5	TGTGCCAGCCAGAATTTTAGACAGGGGTTATCAGCCCCCTTACGAAGGGGTTATCAGCCCCAGCATTTT	CASQNFRQGLSAPLRRGYQPQHF